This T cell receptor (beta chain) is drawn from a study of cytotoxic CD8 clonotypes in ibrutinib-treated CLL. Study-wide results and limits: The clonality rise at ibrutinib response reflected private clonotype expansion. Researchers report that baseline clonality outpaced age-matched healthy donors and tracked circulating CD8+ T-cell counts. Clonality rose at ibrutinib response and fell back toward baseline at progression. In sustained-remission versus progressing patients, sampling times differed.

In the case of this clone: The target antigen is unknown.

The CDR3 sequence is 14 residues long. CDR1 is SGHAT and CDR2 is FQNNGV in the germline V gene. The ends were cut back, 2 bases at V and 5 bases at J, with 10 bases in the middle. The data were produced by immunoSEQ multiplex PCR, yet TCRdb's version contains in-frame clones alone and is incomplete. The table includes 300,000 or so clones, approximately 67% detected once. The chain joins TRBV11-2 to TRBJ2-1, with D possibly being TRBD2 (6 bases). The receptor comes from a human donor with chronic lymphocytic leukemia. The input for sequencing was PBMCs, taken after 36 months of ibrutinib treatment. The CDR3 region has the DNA TGTGCCAGCAGCTTATACCGGGGGAACAATGAGCAGTTCTTC. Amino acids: CASSLYRGNNEQFF.